This passage covers 23 T cell receptor beta chains from one sample sequenced in a study of T cell clonality in common variable immunodeficiency. Here immunoSEQ multiplex PCR was the method, and the copy in TCRdb shows in-frame clones only, minus some. Altogether some 40,000 clones were found in the sample, and no singletons occur. The sample comprised peripheral blood mononuclear cells. The receptor source for this set is a person aged 18-70 years in good health.

This clone is medium-sized by share. The CDR3 is cut off 3 residues early in the read; its end comes from the germline J gene. The chain carries TRBV7-3 and TRBJ2-5; 12 positions agree with TRBD1. The germline gives CDR1 SGHTA, CDR2 FQGTGA. V lost 2 bases to trimming and J lost 5 bases; unmatched junction nucleotides: 3. The CDR3 contains 15 residues. The part of the CDR3 DNA that was read is TGTGCCAGCAGCTTACATGGGACAGGGGGCGAGACC. Residues: CASSLHGTGGET. The whole CDR3 sequence reads CASSLHGTGGETQYF.

This clone was detected ten times or more. The read terminates 3 residues before the CDR3 end, so the remaining end is supplied by the germline J gene. The V call is TRBV7-6, the J call TRBJ2-2; TRBD1 matches at 9 bases. V gave up 7 bases and J gave up 0 bases; unmatched junction bases: 9. Germline V lookup: CDR1 SGHVS, CDR2 FNYEAQ. CDR3 length equals 17 residues. CDR3 loop: CASTAGTGLTNTGELFF. The sequenced CDR3 bases are TGTGCCAGCACCGCCGGGACAGGGCTTACGAACACCGGGGAG. Full variable domain (missing parts from reference TRBV7-6 and TRBJ2-2): GAGVSQSPRYKVTKRGQDVALRCDPISGHVSLYWYRQALGQGPEFLTYFNYEAQQDKSGLPNDRFSAERPEGSISTLTIQRTEQRDSAMYRCASTAGTGLTNTGELFFGEGSRLTVL.

There are many counts of this clone. The missing CDR3 end, 3 residues past where the read stops, is filled in from the germline J gene. The chain uses TRBV9 and TRBJ2-7; 8 nucleotides match TRBD2. The CDR3 is made up of 15 amino acids. The V gene end was trimmed by 4 bases and the J gene end by 4 bases; junction bases not matched to a gene: 10. CDR1 SGDLS and CDR2 YYNGEE come from the germline V gene. CDR3 sequence reads: CASSLGSGGGYEQYF. CDR3 DNA, as far as it was read: TGTGCCAGCAGCCTAGGGAGCGGGGGCGGGTACGAG.

This clone appeared a few times. The read halts 3 residues ahead of the CDR3 end, with the missing end drawn from the germline J gene. V and J are TRBV7-2 and TRBJ1-2, with 7 bases lining up with TRBD1. The CDR3 contains 14 residues. CDR1 SGHTA and CDR2 FQGNSA come from the germline V gene. The covered CDR3 bases are TGTGCCAGCAGCTCCAACAGGGGAACCTACGAC. Protein: CASSSNRGTYD. The full CDR3 sequence reads CASSSNRGTYDYTF.

This clone came up many times. The sequenced fragment ends 3 residues before the CDR3 boundary, so the rest is inferred from the germline J gene. This rearrangement joins TRBV28 to TRBJ1-2; no definite D call. The CDR3 totals 14 residues. V shed 6 bases and J shed 6 bases, with 17 bases lying between them. The germline V gene has CDR1 MDHEN and CDR2 SYDVKM. CDR3 bases read: TGTGCCAGCAGCCCCCCATGGGCCGATCATGGC. It codes for CASSPPWADHG. The full-length CDR3 reads as CASSPPWADHGYTF.

This clone was counted ten times or more. Since a much larger clone is just one base distant, this may be a read error. The read is 3 residues too short to cover the CDR3 end, so that end is filled in from the germline J gene. The rearrangement joins TRBV4-1 to TRBJ2-7, with D maybe TRBD2 (6 bases). Trimming shortened V by 1 base and J by 4 bases, and 23 bases separated the two germline ends. This CDR3 is 18 amino acids long. CDR1 is MGHRA and CDR2 is YSYEKL in the germline V gene. CDR3 residues: CASSQGPSAAILPYEQYF. The CDR3 bases that were read are TGCGCCAGCAGCCAAGGTCCTAGCGCGGCCATCCTGCCATACGAG.

This clone appeared many times. The DNA ends 3 residues before the CDR3 does, and the rest of the CDR3 is filled in from the germline J gene. V and J are TRBV20-1 and TRBJ2-1; D is undetermined. The ends were cut back, 2 bases at V and 1 base at J, with 12 bases in the middle. The CDR3 extends over 15 amino acids. Germline-derived CDR1 and CDR2 are DFQATT and SNEGSKA (reference sequence). CDR3 region: CSARSVILSYNEQFF. Incomplete CDR3 DNA: TGCAGTGCTAGAAGCGTAATTCTTTCCTACAATGAG.

This clone was seen at least ten times. From the germline J gene comes the end of the CDR3, since the read stops 3 residues before it. The genes are TRBV19 and TRBJ1-6; D is ambiguous. This CDR3 contains 13 residues. Trimming cost V 3 bases and J 7 bases, with 7 bases left between them. From germline, CDR1 is LNHDA and CDR2 SQIVND (reference sequence). The sequenced part of the CDR3 DNA is TGTGCCAGTAGTATCTCTTTGAATTCACCC. Protein product: CASSISLNSP. The whole CDR3 is CASSISLNSPLHF. Based on the CDR3 plus reference TRBV19 and TRBJ1-6, the full variable domain is DGGITQSPKYLFRKEGQNVTLSCEQNLNHDAMYWYRQDPGQGLRLIYYSQIVNDFQKGDIAEGYSVSREKKESFPLTVTSAQKNPTAFYLCASSISLNSPLHFGNGTRLTVT.

This clone occurred many times. CDR3 DNA, as far as it was read: TGTGCCAGCAGCATGGGGACTGTCCTGACAGGC. Its protein product is CASSMGTVLTG. The full CDR3 sequence reads CASSMGTVLTGYTF. The chain recombines TRBV5-6 with TRBJ1-2; D perhaps matches TRBD1 (5 bases). The read ends 3 residues shy of where the CDR3 ends; the end is completed using the germline J gene. In germline, CDR1 is SGHDT, CDR2 YYEEEE. The CDR3 sequence is 14 residues long.

In its sample, this clone was seen many times. From the germline J gene comes the end of the CDR3, since the read stops 3 residues before it. V is TRBV5-1 and J is TRBJ1-2; D might be TRBD1 (5 bases). CDR1 is SGHRS and CDR2 is YFSETQ in the germline V gene. The CDR3 runs 14 residues. V was trimmed by 0 bases and J by 7 bases, leaving 13 bases between them. Incomplete CDR3 DNA: TGCGCCAGCAGCTTGGGGGGCGCAGTTGGTGGC. Translated: CASSLGGAVGG. The whole CDR3 protein reads CASSLGGAVGGYTF.

This clone was found many times. The observed sequence ends 3 residues before the CDR3 terminus, with the missing tail filled in from the germline J gene. This chain joins TRBV14 and TRBJ1-2; perhaps TRBD1 as D (6 bases). Germline V gene data show CDR1 as SGHDN and CDR2 as FVKESK. The CDR3 covers 14 residues. Trimming removed 4 bases at V and 7 bases at J, with 16 bases between. The CDR3 DNA, read in part, is TGTGCCAGCAGCCTGATCAGGGGTATGGTTGGC. It codes for CASSLIRGMVG. The entire CDR3 protein reads CASSLIRGMVGYTF.

This clone was recorded many times. The sequence runs out 3 residues before the end of the CDR3; the remainder is reconstructed from the germline J gene. The chain has TRBV18 and TRBJ1-3; the D is unclear. The V end was cut by 2 bases, the J end by 0 bases, with 5 bases between. Germline V gene sequence: CDR1 KGHSH, CDR2 LQKENI. CDR3 length: 14 amino acids. The part of the CDR3 DNA that was read is TGTGCCAGCTCACCAGTCAGCTCTGGAAACACC. This sequence encodes CASSPVSSGNT. In full, the CDR3 is CASSPVSSGNTIYF. Full variable domain (outside the CDR3, taken from reference TRBV18 and TRBJ1-3): NAGVMQNPRHLVRRRGQEARLRCSPMKGHSHVYWYRQLPEEGLKFMVYLQKENIIDESGMPKERFSAEFPKEGPSILRIQQVVRGDSAAYFCASSPVSSGNTIYFGEGSWLTVV.

This clone was counted at least ten times. The read comes to an end 3 residues before the CDR3 does, leaving the germline J gene to fill in the end. The chain is built from TRBV19 and TRBJ2-1; 9 nucleotides match TRBD2. Germline CDR1 reads LNHDA; CDR2 reads SQIVND (reference sequence). Trimming took 5 bases from V and 0 from J; bases not matched to a gene: 8. This CDR3 contains 17 residues. The CDR3 region is CASSLPSGASSYNEQFF. The CDR3 DNA, read in part, is TGTGCCAGTAGTCTCCCTAGCGGGGCATCCTCCTACAATGAG.

As to this clone: At one boundary the junction diverges from the germline segment, which might be a read error. The CDR3 extends 3 residues past the end of the read, so its final part is completed from the germline J gene. This rearrangement joins TRBV18 to TRBJ2-3; TRBD2 matches 9 bases. CDR3 length: 17 residues. In germline, CDR1 is KGHSH, CDR2 LQKENI. This CDR3 reads CASSPLGLAPSTDPQYF. CDR3 DNA (partial): TGTGCCAGCTCCCCACTAGGACTAGCGCCGAGCACAGATCCG.

This clone was seen repeatedly, ten times or more. The read ends 3 residues early relative to the CDR3; the germline J gene fills the gap. The rearrangement joins TRBV5-1 to TRBJ1-1; D might be TRBD1 (6 bases). The CDR3 length is 15 residues. Germline V gene lookup returns CDR1 SGHRS and CDR2 YFSETQ. V lost 0 bases and J lost 6, with 15 bases in between. This chain's CDR3 is CASSLVSGAVAEAFF. The sequenced CDR3 bases are TGCGCCAGCAGCTTGGTATCAGGGGCGGTCGCTGAA.

This clone was found many times. The read comes to an end 3 residues before the CDR3 does, leaving the germline J gene to fill in the end. This chain links TRBV6-2 or TRBV6-3 with TRBJ1-2; maybe TRBD1 (6 bases). The length of the CDR3 is 14 residues. The germline CDR1 and CDR2 sequences are MNHEY and SVGEGT. The V and J ends lost 1 base and 5 bases respectively, with 11 bases between them. The CDR3 protein is CASSYLGQSYGYTF. CDR3 DNA (partial): TGTGCCAGCAGTTACTTAGGACAGAGTTATGGC.

This clone appeared many times. CDR3 loop: CATSRGESGSGDGYTF. The covered CDR3 bases are TGTGCCACCAGCAGAGGTGAATCCGGGTCAGGGGACGGC. The rearrangement joins TRBV15 to TRBJ1-2; perhaps TRBD1 as D (6 bases). With the read ending 3 residues before the CDR3 end, the germline J gene is used to fill in that end. This CDR3 is built from 16 residues. The V gene's germline CDR1 is LNHNV and CDR2 YYDKDF (reference sequence).

This clone has ten or more counts. The observed sequence ends 3 residues before the CDR3 terminus, with the missing tail filled in from the germline J gene. The rearrangement joins TRBV7-6 to TRBJ2-1, with D possibly matching TRBD1 (6 bases). V gave up 4 bases and J gave up 0 bases, with 13 bases separating them. The V gene's germline CDR1 is SGHVS and CDR2 FNYEAQ. CDR3 size: 16 residues. The sequenced part of the CDR3 DNA is TGTGCCAGCAGCTCCTTAACAGGGAGCTCCTACAATGAG. This encodes CASSSLTGSSYNE. The full CDR3 protein is CASSSLTGSSYNEQFF.

This clone was seen ten or more times. The DNA ends 3 residues before the CDR3 does, and the rest of the CDR3 is filled in from the germline J gene. The chain carries TRBV6-2 or TRBV6-3 and TRBJ2-7; D might be TRBD1 (5 bases). Germline CDR1 reads MNHEY; CDR2 reads SVGEGT. The V and J ends lost 0 bases and 6 bases respectively, with 9 bases between them. The length of the CDR3 is 13 residues. The CDR3 bases that were read are TGTGCCAGCAGTTACTCGGAAAGGGGCGAG. As protein: CASSYSERGE. In full, the CDR3 reads CASSYSERGEQYF.

This clone has a count of ten or more. The read falls 3 residues short of the CDR3 end, and the missing part is taken from the germline J gene. The gene calls are TRBV7-9 and TRBJ1-6; TRBD1 might be the D (6 bases). The CDR3 loop spans 14 amino acids. Germline V CDR1 and CDR2: SEHNR, FQNEAQ (reference sequence). V lost 1 base, J lost 10 bases, and 11 bases lay in between. The sequenced part of the CDR3 DNA is TGTGCCAGCAGCTTAGATCCGGACAGCTCACCC. The encoded protein is CASSLDPDSSP. In full, the CDR3 reads CASSLDPDSSPLHF.

The table lists this clone with many counts. The observed sequence ends 3 residues before the CDR3 terminus, with the missing tail filled in from the germline J gene. The V gene is TRBV19, the J gene TRBJ1-1, with D perhaps TRBD1 (5 bases). This CDR3 comprises 14 residues. Germline-derived CDR1 and CDR2 are LNHDA and SQIVND (reference sequence). Trimming took off 3 bases at V and 6 bases at J, with 14 bases between the two ends. The DNA read from the CDR3 is TGTGCCAGTAGTATGGGACTTTTATCCTCTGAA. Translation gives CASSMGLLSSE. The whole CDR3 region reads CASSMGLLSSEAFF.

The table lists this clone with many counts. The read finishes 3 residues shy of the CDR3 end, and the germline J gene is used to complete it. V is TRBV27 and J is TRBJ2-5; 8 bases align to TRBD2. In germline, CDR1 is MNHEY, CDR2 SMNVEV (reference sequence). The V and J ends lost 5 bases and 5 bases, in that order; junction bases with no gene match: 16. This CDR3 has 17 residues. The CDR3 spells CASSPRIWAGGGETQYF. The part of the CDR3 DNA that was read is TGTGCCAGCAGTCCCCGAATTTGGGCGGGAGGCGGGGAGACC.

The table lists this clone with many counts. Read sequence stops 3 residues before the CDR3 end, and the germline J gene provides the missing end. This chain uses TRBV4-1 with TRBJ2-1; 12 nucleotides agree with TRBD2. The CDR3 spans 16 residues. Trimming took 4 bases from V and 3 from J; bases not matched to a gene: 4. From germline, CDR1 is MGHRA and CDR2 YSYEKL. CDR3 sequence: CASSPGTSGYYNEQFF. Incomplete CDR3 DNA: TGCGCCAGCAGCCCAGGGACTAGCGGGTACTACAATGAG.